This TCR beta chain was recovered during a study of radiation and T cells in renal cell carcinoma. The length of the CDR3 is 14 residues. V lost 4 bases and J 11 bases, leaving 18 bases between the germline ends. Germline V CDR1 and CDR2: LNHNV, YYDKDF (reference sequence). Clones were read by immunoSEQ multiplex PCR, and TCRdb kept only the in-frame ones, dropping some. The sample holds some 150,000 clones, less than 90% seen once. As to time point: blood 4 weeks post-SBRT, at nephrectomy. As to treatment: 15 Gy SBRT to primary tumor, nephrectomy 4 weeks later. This TCR came from a woman aged 45 to 65 with renal cell carcinoma. This sequence joins TRBV15 and TRBJ1-5; no clear D. The material sequenced was blood, taken from a patient whose treatment included radiotherapy and nephrectomy. The CDR3 here is CATSKEGSLSSQHF. CDR3 bases: TGTGCCACCAGCAAGGAAGGGTCATTATCGTCCCAGCATTTT.